The subject of this entry is one T cell receptor (beta chain). These data are taken from a study of chemoradiotherapy in HPV16-positive cancers. This CDR3 region has 11 residues. Germline V gene sequence: CDR1 MNHEY, CDR2 SVGAGI. Deletions cut 6 bases from V and 7 bases from J, with 9 bases between. Sequenced by immunoSEQ multiplex PCR; TCRdb stores in-frame clones only, minus some. This sample yields 13,000 or so clones, of which 55% to 75% are seen a single time; approximately 18% belongs to the top ten. The receptor comes from a human donor with HPV-associated anogenital cancer. The chain is built from TRBV6-5 and TRBJ1-2; no reliable D call. The sample was collected from a patient who underwent chemoradiotherapy. CDR3 region: CASRTNSGYTF. The DNA for the CDR3 is TGTGCCAGCAGGACAAACAGTGGCTACACCTTC.